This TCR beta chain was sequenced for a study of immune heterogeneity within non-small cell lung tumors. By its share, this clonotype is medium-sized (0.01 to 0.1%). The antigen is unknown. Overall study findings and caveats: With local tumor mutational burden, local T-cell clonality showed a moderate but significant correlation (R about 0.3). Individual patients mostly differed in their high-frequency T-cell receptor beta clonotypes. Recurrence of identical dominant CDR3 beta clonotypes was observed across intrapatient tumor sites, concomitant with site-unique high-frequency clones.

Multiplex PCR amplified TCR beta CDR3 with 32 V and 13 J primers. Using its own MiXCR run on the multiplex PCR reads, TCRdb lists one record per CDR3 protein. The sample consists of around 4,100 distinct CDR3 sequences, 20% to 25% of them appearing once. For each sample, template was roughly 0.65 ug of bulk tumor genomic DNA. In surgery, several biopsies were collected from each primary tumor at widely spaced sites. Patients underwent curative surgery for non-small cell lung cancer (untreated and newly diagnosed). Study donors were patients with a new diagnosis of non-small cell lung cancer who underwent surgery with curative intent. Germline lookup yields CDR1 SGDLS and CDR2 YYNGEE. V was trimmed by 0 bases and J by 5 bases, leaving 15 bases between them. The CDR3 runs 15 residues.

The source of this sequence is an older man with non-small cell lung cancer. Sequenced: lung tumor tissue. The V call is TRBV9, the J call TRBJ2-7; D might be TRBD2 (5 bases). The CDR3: CASSVALEGQDEQYF. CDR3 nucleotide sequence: TGTGCCAGCAGCGTAGCCCTCGAGGGTCAGGACGAGCAGTACTTC.